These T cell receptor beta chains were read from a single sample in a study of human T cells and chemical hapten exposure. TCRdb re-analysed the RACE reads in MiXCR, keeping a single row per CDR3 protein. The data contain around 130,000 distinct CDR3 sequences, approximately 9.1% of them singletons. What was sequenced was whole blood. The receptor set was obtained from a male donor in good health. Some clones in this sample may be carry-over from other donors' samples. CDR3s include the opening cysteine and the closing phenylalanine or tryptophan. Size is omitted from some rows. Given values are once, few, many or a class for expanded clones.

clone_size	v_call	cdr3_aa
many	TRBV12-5	CASGLVLRQSTDTQYF
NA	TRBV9	CASSRQGGLKMTEAFF
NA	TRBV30	CAWEGQPYGYTF
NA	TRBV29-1	CSVDYRQGRTDTQYF
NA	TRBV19	CASSMGGAGNEQFF
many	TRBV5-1	CASSLDGTSTDTQYF
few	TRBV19	CASKALAGGSPTEQYF
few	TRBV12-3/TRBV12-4	CASSWRGGEQYF
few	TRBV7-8	CASSSDSVYEQYF
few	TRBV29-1	CSVEGGTSGRYAKNIQYF
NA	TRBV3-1	CASSRGLEVDEQYF
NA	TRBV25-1	CATTGTRNPMNTEAFF
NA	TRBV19	CASNGLAGASGELFF
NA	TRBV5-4	CASSSPLAGLTDTQYF
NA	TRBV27	CASSSPQGGNEQFF
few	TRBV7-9	CASSSRAGGSYNEQFF
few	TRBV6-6	CASREEDTGELFF
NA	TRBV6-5	CASKGQSSYEQYF
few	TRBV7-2	CASSPSTGNNEQFF
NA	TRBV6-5	CASRPSGQGSGEAFF
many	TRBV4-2	CASSQERSGVYGYTF
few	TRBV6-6	CASSIGGVQETQYF
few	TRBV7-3	CASSPNRGTEAFF
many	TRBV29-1	CSATEAPGKGPNYGYTF
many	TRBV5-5	CASSLAGVDEQFF
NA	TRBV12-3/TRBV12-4	CASKTPQDNYGYTF
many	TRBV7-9	CASSLLTGTGLNEQFF
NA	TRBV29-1	CSVESPGRGPKGTEAFF
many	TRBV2	CASTERGQGPPNQPQHF
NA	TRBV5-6	CASSLAGQALMNTEAFF
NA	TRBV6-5	CASRQQGLLNTEAFF
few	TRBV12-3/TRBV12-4	CASSISGRAGETQYF
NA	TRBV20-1	CSAAGHDNEQFF
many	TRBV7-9	CASSLTGGGYGYTF
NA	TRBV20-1	CSARRRGGAEDTQYF
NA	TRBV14	CASSQEQGGNQPQHF
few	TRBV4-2	CASSQDPDNNYGYTF
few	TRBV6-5	CASSYFTSGSSGANVLTF
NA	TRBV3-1	CASSQDAGGNQPQHF
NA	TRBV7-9	CASSRNVGGYTEAFF
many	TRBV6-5	CASSPAPGGGYGYTF
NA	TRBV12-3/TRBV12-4	CASSSPNRVNTEAFF
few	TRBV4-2	CASSQIPRDGDNYGYTF
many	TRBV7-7	CASSLGGSGELFF
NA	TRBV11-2	CASSRTGRADYGYTF
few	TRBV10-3	CAIAGERDEQFF
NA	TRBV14	CASSQEGQGGGNYGYTF
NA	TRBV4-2	CASSQMGPGGENTEAFF
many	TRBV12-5	CASGFSGTVYNEQFF
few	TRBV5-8	CASSLGATLDSNQPQHF
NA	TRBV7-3	CASSSLPGQGHEQYF
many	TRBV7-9	CASSLDRGTEAFF
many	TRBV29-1	CSAEYSDYGYTF
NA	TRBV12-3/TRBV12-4	CASRPPAGASSYEQYF
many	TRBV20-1	CSARGPGEKLFF
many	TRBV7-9	CASSLSGAQPQHF